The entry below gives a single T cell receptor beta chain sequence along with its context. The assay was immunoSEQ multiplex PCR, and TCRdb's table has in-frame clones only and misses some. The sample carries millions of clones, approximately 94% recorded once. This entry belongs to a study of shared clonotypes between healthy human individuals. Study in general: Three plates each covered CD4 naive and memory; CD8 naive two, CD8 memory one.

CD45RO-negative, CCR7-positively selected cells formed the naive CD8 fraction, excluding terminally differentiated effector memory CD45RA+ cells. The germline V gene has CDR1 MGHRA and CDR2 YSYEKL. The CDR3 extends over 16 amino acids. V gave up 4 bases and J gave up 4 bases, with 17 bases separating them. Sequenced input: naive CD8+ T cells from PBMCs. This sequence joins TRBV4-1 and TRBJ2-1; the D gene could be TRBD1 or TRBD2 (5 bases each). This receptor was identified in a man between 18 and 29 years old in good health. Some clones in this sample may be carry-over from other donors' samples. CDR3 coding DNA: TGCGCCAGCAGCCCCGCCGAGGGGAAGGGGTACAATGAGCAGTTCTTC. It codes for CASSPAEGKGYNEQFF.